The clone carrying this TCR beta chain was observed at least ten times. The CDR3 runs 13 residues. Per germline, CDR1 LGHNA and CDR2 YSLEER. The V gene lost 0 bases and the J gene lost 4 bases, with 4 bases spanning the gap. TCRdb re-called the RT-PCR reads with MiXCR, one entry per CDR3 protein. This sample yields more than 600,000 distinct CDR3 sequences, of which approximately 14% are seen a single time; around 3.3% belongs to the top ten. Sequencing was carried out using memory CD4+ T cells from blood. The receptor's source is a female donor in good health, serving as a healthy control. The chain carries TRBV4-3 and TRBJ1-3; no reliable D call. CDR3 sequence: CASSQDWGNTIYF. The CDR3 bases are TGCGCCAGCAGCCAAGATTGGGGAAACACCATATATTTT.